Listed below are T cell receptor beta chains from one sample, sequenced in a study of CXCR3-negative and CXCR3-positive naive CD8 T cells. TCRdb re-called the 5' RACE reads; one entry per CDR3 protein, DNA not given. This sample's table reports about 58,000 distinct CDR3 sequences. The sequenced sample consisted of naive CXCR3- CD8+ T cells from blood. The source is a human donor in good health. Some clones in this sample may be carry-over from other donors' samples. Each CDR3 is given with its conserved first and last residue. Fields, in order: J gene, V gene, CDR3 protein.

J: TRBJ2-1; V: TRBV9; CDR3: CASSGSRSNEQFF
J: TRBJ2-1; V: TRBV7-6; CDR3: CASSDRMGNEQFF
J: TRBJ1-1; V: TRBV6-2/TRBV6-3; CDR3: CASSFQAGLNTEAFF
J: TRBJ2-2; V: TRBV7-9; CDR3: CASSPQRGGSTGELFF
J: TRBJ1-1; V: TRBV15; CDR3: CATSRGTDRAF
J: TRBJ2-7; V: TRBV28; CDR3: CASSLSGLEQYF
J: TRBJ2-5; V: TRBV29-1; CDR3: CSVESRRWAQYF
J: TRBJ2-3; V: TRBV7-6; CDR3: CASSQILGTRADTQYF
J: TRBJ2-3; V: TRBV20-1; CDR3: CRLGTSGGLLRRDTQYF
J: TRBJ1-2; V: TRBV29-1; CDR3: CSVVGLTNYGYTF
J: TRBJ2-1; V: TRBV7-2; CDR3: CASSTPGNEQFF
J: TRBJ2-1; V: TRBV7-3; CDR3: CASSILAGAYNEQFF
J: TRBJ2-3; V: TRBV5-1; CDR3: CASSSRGGKDTQYF
J: TRBJ2-1; V: TRBV20-1; CDR3: CSAPRSAGVYNEQFF
J: TRBJ2-7; V: TRBV7-6; CDR3: CASSGRAPDGYEQYF
J: TRBJ2-7; V: TRBV19; CDR3: CASSEGTEAGYEQYF
J: TRBJ1-4; V: TRBV11-2; CDR3: CASSQWGGLEKLFF
J: TRBJ2-5; V: TRBV7-9; CDR3: CASSSTGLSETQYF
J: TRBJ2-2; V: TRBV28; CDR3: CASSLLAGGTGELFF
J: TRBJ1-2; V: TRBV12-5; CDR3: CASGPKRDSGHYGYTF
J: TRBJ2-1; V: TRBV5-6; CDR3: CASSSSPSSYNEQFF
J: TRBJ1-2; V: TRBV29-1; CDR3: CSDQPTGTYGYTF
J: TRBJ2-3; V: TRBV6-5; CDR3: CASSRVLGDTQYF
J: TRBJ2-3; V: TRBV18; CDR3: CASSPPDRASTDTQYF
J: TRBJ2-3; V: TRBV7-9; CDR3: CASSLLSGNTQYF
J: TRBJ2-2; V: TRBV4-1; CDR3: CASSQLGGGRANTGELFF
J: TRBJ2-1; V: TRBV7-9; CDR3: CASSTSRGAYNEQFF
J: TRBJ1-1; V: TRBV4-3; CDR3: CASSQDGSHHTEAFF
J: TRBJ2-2; V: TRBV2; CDR3: CASSEALTTTGELFF
J: TRBJ2-1; V: TRBV9; CDR3: CASSPLRGATDEQFF
J: TRBJ2-1; V: TRBV29-1; CDR3: CSVDEGTYNEQFF
J: TRBJ2-1; V: TRBV28; CDR3: CASSSNGESDEQFF
J: TRBJ2-7; V: TRBV3-1; CDR3: CASSHRWGENEQYF
J: TRBJ2-7; V: TRBV28; CDR3: CASSTGTGGEQYF
J: TRBJ2-1; V: TRBV25-1; CDR3: CASSERPTGTYNEQFF
J: TRBJ2-7; V: TRBV27; CDR3: CASSLSTPYEQYF
J: TRBJ2-7; V: TRBV20-1; CDR3: CSARDLVGGPYEQYF
J: TRBJ2-1; V: TRBV12-3/TRBV12-4; CDR3: CASIPGQGDTSYNEQFF
J: TRBJ2-5; V: TRBV27; CDR3: CASSLSGNGETQYF
J: TRBJ2-5; V: TRBV29-1; CDR3: CSVDGRGWDETQYF
J: TRBJ2-7; V: TRBV21-1; CDR3: CASSTTRNSYEQYF
J: TRBJ1-3; V: TRBV5-1; CDR3: CASADGLGPGNTIYF